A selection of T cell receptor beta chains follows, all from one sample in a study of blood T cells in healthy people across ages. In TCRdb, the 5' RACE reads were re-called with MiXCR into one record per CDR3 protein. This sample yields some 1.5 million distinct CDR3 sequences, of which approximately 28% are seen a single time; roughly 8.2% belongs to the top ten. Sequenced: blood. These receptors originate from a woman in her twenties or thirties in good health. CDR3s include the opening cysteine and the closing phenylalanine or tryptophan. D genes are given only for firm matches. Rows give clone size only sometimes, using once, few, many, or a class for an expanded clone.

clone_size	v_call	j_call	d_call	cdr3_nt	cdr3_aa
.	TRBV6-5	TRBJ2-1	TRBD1	TGTGCCAGCAGTACAGGGGGCTCAGTTCATGAGCAGTTCTTC	CASSTGGSVHEQFF
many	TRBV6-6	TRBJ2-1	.	TGTGCCAGCAGCGCAGGGGATGAGCAGTTCTTC	CASSAGDEQFF
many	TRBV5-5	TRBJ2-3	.	TGTGCCAGCAGCTTGGATAGGGCCCCGAATACGCAGTATTTT	CASSLDRAPNTQYF
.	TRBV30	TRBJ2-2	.	TGTGCCTGGAGTGTAACGGGACGCGGGGAGCTGTTTTTT	CAWSVTGRGELFF
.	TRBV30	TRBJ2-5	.	TGTGCCTGGAGTGTACACGGGTATGAGGAGACCCAGTACTTC	CAWSVHGYEETQYF
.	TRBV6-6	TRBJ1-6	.	TGTGCCAGCAGGTCCGGATCAGGATCCTATAATTCACCCCTCCACTTT	CASRSGSGSYNSPLHF
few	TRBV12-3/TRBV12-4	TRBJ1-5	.	TGTGCCAGCAGTCCCGACAGGAGGGAGCCCCAGCATTTT	CASSPDRREPQHF
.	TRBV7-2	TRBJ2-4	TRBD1	TGTGCCAGCGGCAACAGGGGGTCAGTCAAAAACATTCAGTACTTC	CASGNRGSVKNIQYF
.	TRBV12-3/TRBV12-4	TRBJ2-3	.	TGTGCCAGCAGACGGGTCCTCGGGGATACGCAGTATTTT	CASRRVLGDTQYF
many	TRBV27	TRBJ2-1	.	TGTGCCAGCAGAGGAGGAGGGCCCAGCTCCTACAATGAGCAGTTCTTC	CASRGGGPSSYNEQFF
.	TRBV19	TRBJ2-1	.	TGTGCCAGTAGTATAGAGCGGGGATATAATGAGCAGTTCTTC	CASSIERGYNEQFF
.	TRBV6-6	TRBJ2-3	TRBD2	TGTGCCAGCAGTTACTCGAACAGCGGGGGGGCCGTAGATACGCAGTATTTT	CASSYSNSGGAVDTQYF
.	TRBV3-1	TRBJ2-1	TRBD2	TGTGCCAGCAGCCAGGGACTAGCGTTCCATGAGCAGTTCTTC	CASSQGLAFHEQFF
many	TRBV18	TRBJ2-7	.	TGTGCCAGCCACGGTCCCCTCGCCGAGCAGTACTTC	CASHGPLAEQYF
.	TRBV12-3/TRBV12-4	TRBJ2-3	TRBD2	TGTGCCAGCAGTTTTCGTCCGGGACTAGCGGGAGAGATGACGAGGGCGGATACGCAGTATTTT	CASSFRPGLAGEMTRADTQYF
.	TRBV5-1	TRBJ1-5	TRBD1	TGCGCCAGCAGCTTGGGACAGGGCTCAGGAGATCAGCCCCAGCATTTT	CASSLGQGSGDQPQHF
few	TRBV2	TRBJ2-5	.	TGTGCCAGAATGCAGGGCCCCCAAGAGACCCAGTACTTC	CARMQGPQETQYF
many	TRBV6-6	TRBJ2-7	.	TGTGCCAGTAGAGGGGGGGCCACCAAAAGCTCCTACGAGCAGTACTTC	CASRGGATKSSYEQYF
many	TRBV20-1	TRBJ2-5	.	TGCAGTGCTGCTCCCGGGACCCAAAAAGAGACCCAGTACTTC	CSAAPGTQKETQYF
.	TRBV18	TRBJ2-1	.	TGTGCCAGCTCACCCGGGGCCCACCGACCCGATAAGCAGTTCTTC	CASSPGAHRPDKQFF
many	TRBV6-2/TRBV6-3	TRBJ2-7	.	TGTGCCAGCAGAATCGGCCCTCGGGGTGGCTCCTACGAGCAGTACTTC	CASRIGPRGGSYEQYF
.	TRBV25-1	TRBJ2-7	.	TGTGCCGGCAGGGACTTGACAGATTCCTACGAGCAGTACTTC	CAGRDLTDSYEQYF